This T cell receptor beta chain was captured by sequencing in a study of T cell repertoires in cytomegalovirus infection. The study's findings and limits: There were HLA-C-restricted CMV-specific TCR beta clonotypes dominating the ex vivo response.

On this clonotype itself: Its specificity is unknown.

The V segment lost 3 bases and the J segment 2 bases; nucleotides outside the gene matches: 4. CDR1 is SEHNR and CDR2 is FQNEAQ in the germline V gene (reference sequence). This CDR3 is 16 amino acids long. TCRdb reanalysed the reads using MiXCR and keeps one entry per CDR3 protein. The sample has roughly 160,000 distinct CDR3 sequences, about 20% seen once. The sequencing used CD8+ T cells from cultured PBMCs, collected from culture after CMV antigen stimulation. The J gene is TRBJ2-2, the V gene TRBV7-9; 9 nucleotides align to TRBD1. This TCR derives from a human donor in good health (CMV status not recorded). Some clones in this sample may be carry-over from other donors' samples. The CDR3 coding sequence is TGTGCCAGCAGCTTGGGACAGGGCGTTAACACCGGGGAGCTGTTTTTT. As protein: CASSLGQGVNTGELFF.